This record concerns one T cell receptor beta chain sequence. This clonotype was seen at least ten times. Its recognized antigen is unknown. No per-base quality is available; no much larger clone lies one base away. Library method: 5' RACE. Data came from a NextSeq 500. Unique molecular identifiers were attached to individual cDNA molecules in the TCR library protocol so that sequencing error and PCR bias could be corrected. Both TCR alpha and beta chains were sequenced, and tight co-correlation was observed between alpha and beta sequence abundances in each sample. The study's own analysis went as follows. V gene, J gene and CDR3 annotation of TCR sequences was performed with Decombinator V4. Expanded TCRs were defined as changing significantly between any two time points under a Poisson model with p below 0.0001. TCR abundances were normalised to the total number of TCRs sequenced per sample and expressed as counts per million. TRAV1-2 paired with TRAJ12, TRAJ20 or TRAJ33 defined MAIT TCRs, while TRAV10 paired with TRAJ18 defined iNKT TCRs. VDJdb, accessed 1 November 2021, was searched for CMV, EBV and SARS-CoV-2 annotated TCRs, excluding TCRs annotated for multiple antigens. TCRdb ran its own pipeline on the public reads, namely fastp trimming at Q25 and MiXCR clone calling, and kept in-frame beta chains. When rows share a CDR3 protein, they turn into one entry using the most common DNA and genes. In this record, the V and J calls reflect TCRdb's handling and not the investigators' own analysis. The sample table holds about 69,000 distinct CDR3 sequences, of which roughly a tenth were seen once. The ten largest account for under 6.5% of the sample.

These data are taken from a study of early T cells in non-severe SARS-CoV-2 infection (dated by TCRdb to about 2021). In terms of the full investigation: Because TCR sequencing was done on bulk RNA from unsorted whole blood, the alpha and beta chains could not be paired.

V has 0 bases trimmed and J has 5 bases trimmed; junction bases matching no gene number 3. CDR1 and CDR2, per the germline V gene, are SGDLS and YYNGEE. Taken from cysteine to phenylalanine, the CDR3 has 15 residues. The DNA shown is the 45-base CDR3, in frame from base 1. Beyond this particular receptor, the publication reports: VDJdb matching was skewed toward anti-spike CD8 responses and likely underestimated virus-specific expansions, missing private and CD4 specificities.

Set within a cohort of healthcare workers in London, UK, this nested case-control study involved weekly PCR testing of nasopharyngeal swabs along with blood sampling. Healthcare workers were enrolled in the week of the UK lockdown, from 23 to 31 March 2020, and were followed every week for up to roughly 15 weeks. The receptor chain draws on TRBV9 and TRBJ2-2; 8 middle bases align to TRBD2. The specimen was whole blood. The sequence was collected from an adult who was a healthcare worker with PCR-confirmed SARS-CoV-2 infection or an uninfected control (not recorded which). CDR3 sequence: CASSVGLAFTGELFF. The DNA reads TGTGCCAGCAGCGTAGGACTAGCGTTTACCGGGGAGCTGTTTTTT.